Below, 5 T cell receptor beta chains from the same sample are listed, as sequenced in a study of CD8 T cells in Susac syndrome. With random hexamers, roughly 0.45 to 1 ug RNA was reverse transcribed. TCRdb used MiXCR to reprocess the immunoSEQ multiplex PCR reads, holding one entry per CDR3 protein. The table lists about 160,000 distinct CDR3 sequences, approximately 95% of them singletons. Sequencing was performed on CD4+ T cells from PBMCs. The receptor source for this set is a human donor with Susac syndrome.

The rearrangement joins TRBV27 to TRBJ2-7, with D hard to call. The CDR3 is 14 residues long. The V end was cut by 5 bases, the J end by 3 bases, with 14 bases between. Germline V gene data show CDR1 as MNHEY and CDR2 as SMNVEV (reference sequence). In DNA form, the CDR3 reads TGTGCCAGCAGTCCTGCGGCCGCGAACTACGAGCAGTACTTC. This encodes CASSPAAANYEQYF.

The chain links TRBV4-1 to TRBJ2-7, with 11 bases matching TRBD2. V shed 0 bases, J shed 0 bases, and the junction held 7 bases outside the gene matches. Germline assignment: CDR1 MGHRA and CDR2 YSYEKL. This CDR3 region has 18 residues. CDR3 nucleotides: TGCGCCAGCAGCCAAGAATCCGGGACTAGCGGATTCTCCTACGAGCAGTACTTC. Its translation is CASSQESGTSGFSYEQYF.

This chain joins TRBV30 and TRBJ2-6; 8 bases agree with TRBD1. Trimming removed 7 bases from V and 2 bases from J; junction bases left unmatched: 16. Germline lookup yields CDR1 GTSNPN and CDR2 SVGIG (reference sequence). CDR3 length equals 18 residues. For the CDR3, the DNA is TGTGCCTTACGGATGGGACAGGAAGGTATTCCTGGGGCCAACGTCCTGACTTTC. Protein: CALRMGQEGIPGANVLTF. Variable domain in full (rest from reference TRBV30 and TRBJ2-6): SQTIHQWPATLVQPVGSPLSLECTVEGTSNPNLYWYRQAAGRGLQLLFYSVGIGQISSEVPQNLSASRPQDRQFILSSKKLLLSDSGFYLCALRMGQEGIPGANVLTFGAGSRLTVL.

The V gene is TRBV29-1, the J gene TRBJ2-3, with no clear D. With 5 bases removed from V and 5 bases from J, the gap between germline ends came to 11 bases. The CDR3 has 12 residues. Germline V lookup: CDR1 SQVTM, CDR2 ANQGSEA. The DNA for the CDR3 is TGCAGCGTTTTCAAATCGGAAGATACGCAGTATTTT. Translated: CSVFKSEDTQYF.

The V and J genes are TRBV3-1 and TRBJ1-3; 7 bases line up with TRBD1. V trimming: 4 bases; J trimming: 4 bases; junction bases outside the gene matches: 4. Germline V gene data show CDR1 as LGHDT and CDR2 as YNNKEL (reference sequence). The CDR3 is 14 amino acids. The CDR3 bases are TGTGCCAGCAGCCGACAGGGACGCGGAAACACCATATATTTT. It yields the protein CASSRQGRGNTIYF.